The next 25 T cell receptor beta chains were all read from a single sample in a study of T-cell reconstitution after alpha-beta-depleted transplantation in children. Unique molecular identifiers featured in how the TCRbeta library was prepared. TCRdb used MiXCR to reprocess the PCR reads, holding one entry per CDR3 protein. This table has 400,000 to 550,000 distinct CDR3 sequences, about 10% appearing once. This sample comprised PBMCs, obtained before TCRalphabeta/CD19-depleted stem cell transplant. The receptor source for this set is a child aged 2 to 10 with inherited bone marrow failure, due to receive a stem cell transplant.

Note on this clonotype: Just one base apart from a much larger clone, this may be a read error. The V gene is TRBV20-1, the J gene TRBJ2-2; 12 nucleotides line up with TRBD2. V lost 0 bases, J lost 6 bases, and 11 bases stayed unmatched. The germline V gene has CDR1 DFQATT and CDR2 SNEGSKA (reference sequence). The CDR3 spans 18 residues. The CDR3 sequence is CSARDPSTSGRSAGELFF. DNA for the CDR3: TGCAGTGCTAGAGATCCTTCAACTAGCGGGAGGTCGGCCGGGGAGCTGTTTTTT.

This clonotype appeared many times. The V call is TRBV5-1, the J call TRBJ2-7, with TRBD2 matching 10 bases. This CDR3 comprises 19 residues. Per the germline V gene, CDR1 is SGHRS and CDR2 is YFSETQ. The junction had 12 bases not matched to a gene; V was cut back by 0 bases and J by 0 bases. CDR3 loop: CASSLVGPNSGRPSYEQYF. The CDR3 nucleotides read TGCGCCAGCAGCTTGGTAGGTCCCAATAGCGGGAGGCCCTCCTACGAGCAGTACTTC.

This clonotype showed up many times. The chain has TRBV3-1 and TRBJ2-7; the D call may be TRBD1 or TRBD2 (5 bases each). V gave up 4 bases and J gave up 0 bases, with 13 bases separating them. Germline V CDR1 and CDR2: LGHDT, YNNKEL (reference sequence). This CDR3 spans 15 amino acids. The CDR3 DNA reads TGTGCCAGCAGCCCCTCCGCAGGGAGCTCCTACGAGCAGTACTTC. It translates to CASSPSAGSSYEQYF.

This clonotype was seen at least ten times. The genes are TRBV28 and TRBJ2-1; D may be TRBD1 or TRBD2 (5 bases each). The CDR3 loop spans 12 amino acids. V was shortened by 6 bases and J by 10 bases, with 13 bases between the two germline ends. The germline gives CDR1 MDHEN, CDR2 SYDVKM. In DNA, the CDR3 is TGTGCCAGCAGCCGAGGGGAATACGAGCAGTTCTTC. The encoded protein is CASSRGEYEQFF. Based on the CDR3 plus reference TRBV28 and TRBJ2-1, the full variable domain is DVKVTQSSRYLVKRTGEKVFLECVQDMDHENMFWYRQDPGLGLRLIYFSYDVKMKEKGDIPEGYSVSREKKERFSLILESASTNQTSMYLCASSRGEYEQFFGPGTRLTVL.

V and J are TRBV30 and TRBJ2-2, with D perhaps matching TRBD2 (5 bases). Germline V gene data show CDR1 as GTSNPN and CDR2 as SVGIG (reference sequence). CDR3 length equals 13 residues. Trimming left V 3 bases short and J 5 bases short, with 10 bases between. The CDR3 protein is CAWSSTGTGELFF. The CDR3 nucleotides read TGTGCCTGGAGCTCGACGGGGACCGGGGAGCTGTTTTTT.

A note on this clonotype: This may be a read error: a much more frequent sequence differs by one nucleotide. The J gene is TRBJ2-1, the V gene TRBV29-1; D call uncertain. The germline gives CDR1 SQVTM, CDR2 ANQGSEA. V was pared by 7 bases and J by 3 bases, with 16 bases between. The CDR3 extends over 14 amino acids. CDR3 amino acids: CSATLRVFYNEQFF. As DNA, the CDR3 is TGCAGCGCCACTCTCCGGGTGTTCTACAATGAGCAGTTCTTC.

This clonotype came up many times. The chain has TRBV7-6 and TRBJ2-7, with D uncertain. The V and J ends lost 1 base and 0 bases respectively, with 16 bases between them. Germline V gene data show CDR1 as SGHVS and CDR2 as FNYEAQ. This CDR3 region has 17 residues. The CDR3 protein is CASSLEPLAASSYEQYF. CDR3 nucleotides: TGTGCCAGCAGCTTAGAACCCCTTGCTGCGAGCTCCTACGAGCAGTACTTC.

This clonotype was observed many times. The CDR3 DNA is TGCGCCAGCAGCCCGCCCCACGTTAGCGGGAGGGCTGGTGAGCAGTTCTTC. As protein: CASSPPHVSGRAGEQFF. The rearrangement uses TRBV4-1 and TRBJ2-1; 11 bases are a match to TRBD2. Trimming removed 4 bases from V and 9 bases from J; junction bases left unmatched: 14. The CDR3 is made up of 17 amino acids. CDR1 is MGHRA, CDR2 YSYEKL, per germline.

This clonotype appeared many times. The CDR3 sequence: CASSLGTSREETQYF. As DNA, the CDR3 is TGTGCCAGCAGCTTAGGGACTAGCAGGGAAGAGACCCAGTACTTC. The chain employs TRBV7-2 and TRBJ2-5; 8 nucleotides align to TRBD2. CDR1 is SGHTA, CDR2 FQGNSA, per germline. The ends lost 1 base at V and 3 bases at J; junction bases unmatched: 4. The CDR3 contains 15 residues.

This clonotype was found many times. The chain recombines TRBV9 with TRBJ1-6; 9 positions match TRBD1. The CDR3 has 16 residues. The V segment lost 4 bases and the J segment 7 bases; nucleotides outside the gene matches: 9. Germline V gene sequence: CDR1 SGDLS, CDR2 YYNGEE. The CDR3 region is CASSSRTGDRNSPLHF. In DNA, the CDR3 is TGTGCCAGCAGCTCACGGACAGGGGACCGAAATTCACCCCTCCACTTT.

This clonotype was recorded a few times. In DNA, the CDR3 is TGCAGTGCCCGGGACAGCCTATCTGGGGCCAACGTCCTGACTTTC. Translating gives CSARDSLSGANVLTF. V and J are TRBV20-1 and TRBJ2-6, with 7 bases identical to TRBD1. Germline CDR1 is DFQATT and CDR2 is SNEGSKA (reference sequence). Unmatched junction bases numbered 6, after V lost 6 bases and J lost 1 base. There are 15 residues in the CDR3.

This clonotype was detected many times. The chain recombines TRBV20-1 with TRBJ2-7, with D perhaps matching TRBD1 or TRBD2 (6 bases each). The V gene's germline CDR1 is DFQATT and CDR2 SNEGSKA (reference sequence). V dropped 3 bases and J dropped 9 bases, with 21 bases sitting between them. This CDR3 comprises 14 residues. The CDR3: CSASGGPRGEVQYF. As DNA, the CDR3 is TGCAGTGCTAGTGGGGGGCCCAGAGGGGAGGTGCAGTACTTC.

This clonotype was counted at least ten times. The rearrangement joins TRBV11-2 to TRBJ2-3; TRBD2 agrees at 10 bases. This CDR3 has 17 amino acids. V was pared by 2 bases and J by 1 base, with 6 bases of the junction left unmatched. In germline, CDR1 is SGHAT, CDR2 FQNNGV. The CDR3, as DNA: TGTGCCAGCAGCTTATTTCTAGCGGGAGTGGGCACAGATACGCAGTATTTT. The encoded protein is CASSLFLAGVGTDTQYF.

This clonotype appeared many times. V usage is TRBV7-6 and J usage is TRBJ2-3; weak D call: TRBD1 (5 bases). Between the trimmed V and J ends, which lost 5 bases and 0 bases, there was a span of 21 bases. In germline, CDR1 is SGHVS, CDR2 FNYEAQ. There are 18 residues in the CDR3. The chain's CDR3 is CASSPLPMTDSSTDTQYF. CDR3 bases: TGTGCCAGCAGCCCACTACCAATGACAGACTCTAGCACAGATACGCAGTATTTT.

In this sample, this clonotype turned up many times. The V call is TRBV5-1, the J call TRBJ2-3; TRBD2 aligns across 7 bases. J gave up 2 bases and V 7 bases, and 10 bases lay outside the gene matches. The CDR3 contains 15 residues. The germline gives CDR1 SGHRS, CDR2 YFSETQ. The CDR3 spells CASAWEGGHTDTQYF. The CDR3 coding sequence is TGCGCCAGCGCCTGGGAGGGTGGACACACAGATACGCAGTATTTT.

In this sample, this clonotype turned up many times. The chain is built from TRBV15 and TRBJ2-1; unclear D gene. Germline V gives CDR1 LNHNV, CDR2 YYDKDF (reference sequence). CDR3 length: 16 residues. Trimming took 0 bases from V and 0 from J, leaving 9 bases between them. Written as DNA, the CDR3 is TGTGCCACCAGCAGAGATCCTCGGAGCTCCTACAATGAGCAGTTCTTC. Residues: CATSRDPRSSYNEQFF. Full variable domain (missing parts from reference TRBV15 and TRBJ2-1): DAMVIQNPRYQVTQFGKPVTLSCSQTLNHNVMYWYQQKSSQAPKLLFHYYDKDFNNEADTPDNFQSRRPNTSFCFLDIRSPGLGDTAMYLCATSRDPRSSYNEQFFGPGTRLTVL.

This clonotype was observed a few times. The chain has TRBV12-3 or TRBV12-4 and TRBJ2-7, with D uncertain. The ends were cut back, 4 bases at V and 2 bases at J, with 12 bases in the middle. This CDR3 has 14 residues. CDR3 in DNA: TGTGCCAGCAGTTCCCCTCTGCAAGCCTACGAGCAGTACTTC. This gives the protein CASSSPLQAYEQYF.

This clonotype was recorded many times. V is TRBV20-1 and J is TRBJ1-1; TRBD1 is a possible D gene (5 bases). Looked up from germline, CDR1 is DFQATT and CDR2 is SNEGSKA (reference sequence). This CDR3 region has 15 residues. V gave up 3 bases and J gave up 4 bases, with 18 bases separating them. CDR3 DNA: TGCAGTGCTAGGCTAGGGGCAGGGCGGGCCACTGAAGCTTTCTTT. It encodes CSARLGAGRATEAFF.

In its sample, this clonotype was seen many times. The V gene is TRBV20-1, the J gene TRBJ2-7; TRBD1 matches 7 bases. The CDR3 extends over 15 amino acids. The germline V gene has CDR1 DFQATT and CDR2 SNEGSKA (reference sequence). J gave up 2 bases and V 0 bases, and 7 bases lay outside the gene matches. CDR3 DNA: TGCAGTGCTAGAGACCGAACAGGGGACCCCTACGAGCAGTACTTC. It translates to CSARDRTGDPYEQYF.

This clonotype was seen ten or more times. V is TRBV7-2 and J is TRBJ1-3; no firm D call. Germline values: CDR1 SGHTA, CDR2 FQGNSA. Deletions cut 5 bases from V and 1 base from J, with 18 bases between. The CDR3 is made up of 17 amino acids. The CDR3, as DNA: TGTGCCAGCAGCCCAGCGGGCAGACTGGGATCTGGAAACACCATATATTTT. This sequence encodes CASSPAGRLGSGNTIYF.

This clonotype was seen ten or more times. V usage is TRBV6-2 or TRBV6-3 and J usage is TRBJ2-7; no firm D call. V lost 6 bases and J 3 bases, leaving 15 bases between the germline ends. The CDR3 extends over 14 amino acids. Germline loops: CDR1 MNHEY, CDR2 SVGEGT. The CDR3 bases are TGTGCCAGCAGCGACCGAACGCCTCGCTACGAGCAGTACTTC. It yields the protein CASSDRTPRYEQYF.

This clonotype came up many times. The chain is built from TRBV28 and TRBJ1-2; D ambiguous. V was trimmed by 10 bases and J by 4 bases, leaving 16 bases between them. The CDR3 is 13 residues long. Germline V CDR1 and CDR2: MDHEN, SYDVKM. CDR3 nucleotide sequence: TGTGCCACCCACCGGAGCCCTAGCTATGGCTACACCTTC. This encodes CATHRSPSYGYTF.

This clonotype was seen at least ten times. This sequence joins TRBV20-1 and TRBJ1-5; unclear D gene. Germline V lookup: CDR1 DFQATT, CDR2 SNEGSKA (reference sequence). The CDR3 is 11 amino acids. The germline V and J ends were trimmed by 6 bases and 7 bases, with 10 bases remaining between them. The CDR3 DNA reads as TGCAGTGCCAAGAAGGGACAGCCCCAGCATTTT. As protein: CSAKKGQPQHF.

The V call is TRBV6-2 or TRBV6-3, the J call TRBJ1-5, with D possibly matching TRBD1 (5 bases). Trimming pared 6 bases from V and 0 bases from J, leaving 12 bases between. The CDR3 length is 15 residues. CDR1 is MNHEY, CDR2 SVGEGT, per germline. As DNA, the CDR3 is TGTGCCAGCAGCAGGGAGACTTATAGCAATCAGCCCCAGCATTTT. Protein sequence: CASSRETYSNQPQHF.

This clonotype was detected ten times or more. CDR3 amino acids: CASSPSRNGASSEKLFF. The CDR3 DNA reads TGTGCCAGCAGCCCATCACGTAACGGGGCCTCGAGTGAAAAACTGTTTTTT. This sequence joins TRBV7-9 and TRBJ1-4, with D possibly TRBD1 on 5 matching bases. V lost 5 bases and J lost 7, with 23 bases in between. This CDR3 is 17 amino acids long. The V gene's germline CDR1 is SEHNR and CDR2 FQNEAQ (reference sequence).